The 17 T cell receptor beta chains listed next were all sequenced from one sample in a study of blood T cell repertoires in COVID-19. The data were produced by immunoSEQ multiplex PCR, yet TCRdb's version contains in-frame clones alone and is incomplete. The sample lists about 94,000 clones, around nine tenths occurring once. Sequenced material: peripheral blood. These receptors all stem from a woman of 80 years or more with acute or convalescent COVID-19.

The chain employs TRBV29-1 and TRBJ1-2, with a weak D call TRBD1 (5 bases). Germline loops: CDR1 SQVTM, CDR2 ANQGSEA. This CDR3 comprises 13 residues. The V gene lost 7 bases and the J gene lost 2 bases, with 14 bases spanning the gap. The CDR3 region is CSAPLTGNYGYTF. The CDR3 DNA sequence: TGCAGCGCCCCCTTAACAGGAAACTATGGCTACACCTTC.

The chain combines TRBV4-2 with TRBJ2-5; TRBD1 might be the D (6 bases). The germline V gene encodes CDR1 LGHNA and CDR2 YNFKEQ. V shed 4 bases and J shed 7 bases, with 19 bases lying between them. There are 15 residues in the CDR3. CDR3 in DNA: TGTGCCAGCAGCCCAGGGGTCGGGGATGTGGGGACCCAGTACTTC. Its translation is CASSPGVGDVGTQYF.

The chain joins TRBV10-1 to TRBJ1-1, with no clear D. The CDR3 runs to 17 residues. CDR1 WNHNN and CDR2 SYGVQD come from the germline V gene (reference sequence). The ends were cut back, 2 bases at V and 0 bases at J, with 16 bases in the middle. CDR3 bases: TGCGCCAGCAGTGAGGCGACACCTTCCTCCATGAACACTGAAGCTTTCTTT. This translates into CASSEATPSSMNTEAFF.

The chain is built from TRBV7-2 and TRBJ2-5, with TRBD2 matching 8 bases. This CDR3 contains 14 residues. V dropped 5 bases and J dropped 13; count of bases not matched to a gene: 15. Germline V CDR1 and CDR2: SGHTA, FQGNSA. CDR3 in DNA: TGTGCCAGCAGCCCCGCCGGGGGGGAGTGGGTGCGGTACTTC. It yields the protein CASSPAGGEWVRYF.

J is TRBJ2-3 and V is TRBV5-5; the match to TRBD1 covers 10 bases. This CDR3 has 16 amino acids. Germline V gene lookup returns CDR1 SGHKS and CDR2 YYEKEE (reference sequence). V shed 1 base and J 6 bases; nucleotides not matched to a gene: 8. CDR3 nucleotide sequence: TGTGCCAGCAGCTTGTTTGGACAGGGGGTATGGGATACGCAGTATTTT. It encodes CASSLFGQGVWDTQYF.

The V and J genes are TRBV5-8 and TRBJ2-7; TRBD2 is a possible D gene (7 bases). CDR1 and CDR2 from the germline V gene are SGHTS and YDEGEE. The V gene lost 4 bases and the J gene lost 3 bases, with 14 bases spanning the gap. There are 14 residues in the CDR3. CDR3 DNA: TGTGCCAGCAGCCCACAGGGAGGGTTCTACGAGCAGTACTTC. Protein sequence: CASSPQGGFYEQYF.

The chain combines TRBV18 with TRBJ1-1, with 7 bases that match TRBD1. This CDR3 region has 14 residues. Trimming cost V 6 bases and J 4 bases; bases outside gene matches: 8. Per germline, CDR1 KGHSH and CDR2 LQKENI. CDR3 in amino acids: CASSKTTGPTEAFF. CDR3 coding DNA: TGTGCCAGCTCCAAGACGACAGGGCCCACTGAAGCTTTCTTT.

CDR3 residues: CASSLLRDQETQYF. CDR3 nucleotide sequence: TGTGCCAGTAGTCTACTCCGGGACCAAGAGACCCAGTACTTC. V usage is TRBV19 and J usage is TRBJ2-5; D not resolved. CDR1 and CDR2 from the germline V gene are LNHDA and SQIVND (reference sequence). CDR3 length: 14 amino acids. Trimming stripped 5 bases from V and 0 bases from J, with 10 bases between.

A remark on this clone: Other nucleotide sequences from this sample produce the same CDR3. The chain uses TRBV19 and TRBJ2-2; D might be TRBD1 (5 bases). CDR3 size: 13 residues. The V gene's germline CDR1 is LNHDA and CDR2 SQIVND (reference sequence). V dropped 5 bases and J dropped 4 bases, with 8 bases sitting between them. CDR3 in DNA: TGTGCCAGTAGTGGAAGGGGCACCGGGGAGCTGTTTTTT. Amino acid sequence: CASSGRGTGELFF.

The gene calls are TRBV5-1 and TRBJ1-1; D is unclear. Trimming stripped 4 bases from V and 0 bases from J, with 16 bases between. From germline, CDR1 is SGHRS and CDR2 YFSETQ. The CDR3 is 16 amino acids. Here the CDR3 reads CASSRAGSGLNTEAFF. For the CDR3, the DNA is TGCGCCAGCAGCAGGGCCGGGTCGGGATTGAACACTGAAGCTTTCTTT.

The chain employs TRBV18 and TRBJ1-2; D is possibly TRBD1 (5 bases). Germline CDR1 KGHSH, CDR2 LQKENI. The CDR3 totals 15 residues. The V and J ends lost 3 bases and 8 bases respectively, with 19 bases between them. The CDR3 loop is CASSPPTGDGRGYTF. The CDR3 coding sequence is TGTGCCAGCTCACCCCCAACGGGGGACGGGCGAGGCTACACCTTC.

The rearrangement links TRBV6-5 to TRBJ2-7; D may be TRBD2 (6 bases). The V gene lost 0 bases and the J gene lost 9 bases, with 12 bases spanning the gap. The CDR3 runs 13 residues. Germline loops: CDR1 MNHEY, CDR2 SVGAGI. CDR3 in amino acids: CASSYSFPGVQYF. The CDR3 DNA is TGTGCCAGCAGTTACTCGTTTCCGGGAGTGCAGTACTTC.

V usage is TRBV6-5 and J usage is TRBJ1-1; no clear D gene. The CDR3 is 14 residues long. CDR1 and CDR2 (germline): MNHEY, SVGAGI. V lost 6 bases, J lost 0 bases, and 11 bases lay in between. DNA for the CDR3: TGTGCCAGCAGCAAATTACATATGAACACTGAAGCTTTCTTT. Translating it yields CASSKLHMNTEAFF.

The chain is built from TRBV19 and TRBJ1-1; D gene unclear. Deletions cut 4 bases from V and 8 bases from J, with 5 bases between. The CDR3 runs to 10 residues. The germline CDR1 and CDR2 sequences are LNHDA and SQIVND (reference sequence). DNA for the CDR3: TGTGCCAGTAGTAATAAAGAAGCTTTCTTT. Amino acids: CASSNKEAFF.

V gene TRBV18 combines with J gene TRBJ2-5, with 9 bases matching TRBD1. The CDR3 loop spans 15 amino acids. Germline V CDR1 and CDR2: KGHSH, LQKENI. J was trimmed by 4 bases and V by 4 bases; bases with no gene match: 7. The CDR3 here is CASSLRDRALETQYF. For the CDR3, the DNA is TGTGCCAGCTCACTCCGGGACAGGGCGTTAGAGACCCAGTACTTC.

The chain combines TRBV30 with TRBJ2-6; D unclear. The CDR3 covers 14 residues. Germline lookup yields CDR1 GTSNPN and CDR2 SVGIG (reference sequence). The germline V and J ends were trimmed by 7 bases and 0 bases, with 10 bases remaining between them. The DNA for the CDR3 is TGTGCCTACCAACGGAGCTCTGGGGCCAACGTCCTGACTTTC. Translating it yields CAYQRSSGANVLTF.

The chain links TRBV18 to TRBJ2-7, with a possible D match to TRBD1 (6 bases). The germline gives CDR1 KGHSH, CDR2 LQKENI. The CDR3 is 13 residues long. Trimming took 2 bases from V and 5 from J, leaving 10 bases between them. The CDR3 sequence: CASSPLGADEQYF. The CDR3 DNA sequence: TGTGCCAGCTCACCATTGGGGGCCGACGAGCAGTACTTC.